The entry below gives a single T cell receptor (beta chain) sequence along with its context. What it binds is not known. The junction does not match germline at one end; this may be a read error. This specimen belongs to a study of identical twins' blood T cells. Turning to the study itself: Roughly six alpha and about 6 beta libraries together yielded 45 million to 65 million reads.

TCRdb used MiXCR to reprocess the 5' RACE reads, holding one entry per CDR3 protein. The sample lists hundreds of thousands of distinct CDR3 sequences; about 28% were seen once. All three twin pairs grew up together with likely shared infections and vaccines. The CDR3 runs to 16 residues. CDR1 is SGHDN and CDR2 is FVKESK in the germline V gene. Study outcomes and limitations: Twin repertoire similarity may partly reflect shared environment. Mainly, cloneset size products determined shared clonotypes, twins included.

The receptor's source is a woman aged 18-50 years in good health. The chain joins TRBV14 to TRBJ2-7, with D tentatively TRBD1 (5 bases). The sequenced material came from PBMCs. This CDR3 reads CASSPEQDSTSYEQHF. For the CDR3, the DNA is TGTGCCAGCAGCCCCGAACAGGATTCCACTTCCTACGAGCAGCACTTC.